In this sample, the clone carrying this TCR beta chain turned up a few times. Its antigen remains unknown. With 60 Vbeta and 13 Jbeta primers, the PCR was carried out. The assay was immunoSEQ multiplex PCR, and TCRdb's table has in-frame clones only and misses some. The sample lists about 160,000 clones; about 88% were seen once. These data come from a study of cytomegalovirus exposure and HLA in healthy donors. Points from the study as a whole: Several of the most significant clusters appeared linked to common viral pathogens, based on a later analysis. The authors reported that TCR beta sequences could predict HLA-A and HLA-B alleles. These predictions were accurate for most subjects in the first cohort. Most TCR sequences were rare, but some public TCRs occurred in many donors. The study flagged about 160 TCR beta chains as cytomegalovirus-associated.

V was trimmed by 2 bases and J by 9 bases, leaving 23 bases between them. Per the germline V gene, CDR1 is GTSNPN and CDR2 is SVGIG (reference sequence). The length of the CDR3 is 15 residues. This TCR was recovered from a man between 18 and 35 years old in good health and CMV-seropositive. Sequenced sample: PBMCs. The V and J genes are TRBV30 and TRBJ2-7; D perhaps matches TRBD1 (6 bases). The CDR3: CAWSIMDSFTSGQYF. CDR3 bases: TGTGCCTGGAGTATTATGGACAGCTTTACCTCGGGGCAGTACTTC.